The clone carrying this TCR beta chain has a count of ten or more. Its antigen is unknown. Two oligonucleotides, mixed equimolar, formed the beta constant-region primer covering TRBC1 and TRBC2. TCRdb analysed the UMI-ligation and nested PCR reads with MiXCR anew, one entry per CDR3 protein. The data show roughly 98,000 distinct CDR3 sequences, 7% seen once. This specimen belongs to a study of naive and memory T cell subsets. Whole-study results and caveats: In CD4 and CD8 cells, diversity dropped from naive through EMRA.

With V trimmed by 0 bases and J by 9 bases, 10 bases remained unmatched. CDR1 and CDR2 from the germline V gene are LGHNT and FRNRAP. This CDR3 comprises 16 residues. CMV status came from CD4+ IFNgamma after overnight CMV lysate stimulation. Sequencing input: central memory CD4+ T cells from blood. The TCR was taken from a human donor in good health. The V call is TRBV12-5, the J call TRBJ2-1; 8 positions agree with TRBD2. This CDR3 reads CASGLVAGDEWGEQFF. The CDR3 nucleotides read TGTGCTAGTGGTTTGGTAGCGGGAGACGAGTGGGGTGAGCAGTTCTTC.